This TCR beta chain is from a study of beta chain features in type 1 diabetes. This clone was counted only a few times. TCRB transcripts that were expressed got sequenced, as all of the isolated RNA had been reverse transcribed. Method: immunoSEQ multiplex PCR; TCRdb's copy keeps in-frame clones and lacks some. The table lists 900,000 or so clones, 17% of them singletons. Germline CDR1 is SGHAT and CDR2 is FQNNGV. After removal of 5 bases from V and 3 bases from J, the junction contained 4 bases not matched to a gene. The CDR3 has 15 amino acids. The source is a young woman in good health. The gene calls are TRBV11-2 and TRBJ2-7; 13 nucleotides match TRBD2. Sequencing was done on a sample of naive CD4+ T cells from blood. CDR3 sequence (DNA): TGTGCCAGCAGCGTCGGACTAGCGGGAGTCTACGAGCAGTACTTC. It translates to CASSVGLAGVYEQYF. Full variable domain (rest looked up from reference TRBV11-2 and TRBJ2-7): EAGVAQSPRYKIIEKRQSVAFWCNPISGHATLYWYQQILGQGPKLLIQFQNNGVVDDSQLPKDRFSAERLKGVDSTLKIQPAKLEDSAVYLCASSVGLAGVYEQYFGPGTRLTVT.